A single sample is the source of the 29 T cell receptor beta chains below, sequenced in a study of glioma-infiltrating T cells after dendritic cell vaccination. This table comes from immunoSEQ multiplex PCR, and its TCRdb copy is limited to in-frame clones, with some not included. The sample lists tens of thousands of clones, about 81% occurring once. The sample in question was blood, obtained before dendritic cell vaccination. Receptors originate from a human donor with glioblastoma.

In this sample, this clone turned up a few times. V usage is TRBV18 and J usage is TRBJ2-3; 8 bases align to TRBD2. CDR1 and CDR2 (germline): KGHSH, LQKENI. Unmatched junction bases numbered 5, after V lost 3 bases and J lost 0 bases. The CDR3 spans 16 residues. The CDR3 DNA reads as TGTGCCAGCTCACCCGCTAGCGGGCTTAGCACAGATACGCAGTATTTT. Translating gives CASSPASGLSTDTQYF.

The rearrangement links TRBV18 to TRBJ2-7; 12 bases are a match to TRBD1. The CDR3 length is 15 residues. V was clipped by 2 bases and J by 3 bases; unmatched bases: 2. Germline V CDR1 and CDR2: KGHSH, LQKENI. The CDR3 nucleotides read TGTGCCAGCTCACCAGGGACAGGGGGCCTCTACGAGCAGTACTTC. Translation gives CASSPGTGGLYEQYF.

This chain links TRBV10-2 with TRBJ2-1, with 10 bases lining up with TRBD2. Germline assignment: CDR1 WSHSY and CDR2 SAAADI. The CDR3 spans 14 residues. Trimming cost V 4 bases and J 10 bases; bases outside gene matches: 7. The CDR3: CASSAASGGREQFF. For the CDR3, the DNA is TGCGCCAGCAGTGCGGCTAGCGGGGGCAGGGAGCAGTTCTTC.

This chain uses TRBV4-1 with TRBJ2-7, with 10 bases aligning to TRBD2. With 1 base clipped from V and 7 bases from J, the junction kept 7 bases outside the gene matches. Germline V CDR1 and CDR2: MGHRA, YSYEKL. The CDR3 extends over 15 amino acids. The CDR3 sequence: CASSQAELAGWEQYF. The CDR3 DNA sequence: TGCGCCAGCAGCCAAGCGGAACTAGCGGGGTGGGAGCAGTACTTC.

V gene TRBV6-5 combines with J gene TRBJ1-5; D call uncertain. Trimming removed 4 bases at V and 4 bases at J, with 8 bases between. CDR3 length equals 13 residues. CDR1 MNHEY and CDR2 SVGAGI come from the germline V gene. CDR3 DNA: TGTGCCAGCAGTTCAAGCAGGAATCAGCCCCAGCATTTT. This sequence encodes CASSSSRNQPQHF.

This clone was detected only once. The V and J genes are TRBV4-1 and TRBJ1-1; TRBD1 matches at 7 bases. Germline CDR1 and CDR2: MGHRA and YSYEKL. The CDR3 totals 16 residues. Trimming removed 3 bases from V and 7 bases from J; junction bases left unmatched: 14. The CDR3 sequence is CASSQDRLGVPGEAFF. The CDR3, as DNA: TGCGCCAGCAGCCAGGACAGGCTTGGGGTTCCGGGTGAAGCTTTCTTT.

This clone was seen a single time. The rearrangement uses TRBV18 and TRBJ1-5; no firm D call. The CDR3 has 15 amino acids. Trimming stripped 2 bases from V and 0 bases from J, with 8 bases between. The germline CDR1 and CDR2 sequences are KGHSH and LQKENI. The DNA for the CDR3 is TGTGCCAGCTCACCAGCCGGGTATAGCAATCAGCCCCAGCATTTT. As protein: CASSPAGYSNQPQHF.

The V call is TRBV5-5, the J call TRBJ1-6, with D hard to call. Trimming took 2 bases from V and 7 from J, leaving 13 bases between them. Per germline, CDR1 SGHKS and CDR2 YYEKEE (reference sequence). The CDR3 totals 15 residues. The CDR3 region is CASSFRGPPNSPLHF. CDR3 nucleotides: TGTGCCAGCAGCTTCAGAGGGCCCCCGAATTCACCCCTCCACTTT.

The chain uses TRBV19 and TRBJ2-7; D not resolved. The CDR3 has 13 residues. V was pared by 5 bases and J by 3 bases, with 11 bases between. From germline, CDR1 is LNHDA and CDR2 SQIVND (reference sequence). The CDR3 DNA reads as TGTGCCAGTAGTCGGCAGGTCCTCTACGAGCAGTACTTC. As protein: CASSRQVLYEQYF.

This chain uses TRBV6-1 with TRBJ2-7; 9 bases fit TRBD1. Germline lookup yields CDR1 MNHNS and CDR2 SASEGT. The CDR3 covers 15 residues. V gave up 8 bases and J gave up 1 base; unmatched junction bases: 9. CDR3 DNA sequence: TGTGCCAGCCGTACTTTAGGGACAGGGTCCTACGAGCAGTACTTC. It codes for CASRTLGTGSYEQYF.

V usage is TRBV7-9 and J usage is TRBJ2-1; D gene ambiguous. Germline loops: CDR1 SEHNR, CDR2 FQNEAQ (reference sequence). The CDR3 totals 17 residues. Trimming pared 5 bases from V and 3 bases from J, leaving 20 bases between. CDR3 sequence (DNA): TGTGCCAGCAGCCCCCCCATAAGAATGGCAGTCTACAATGAGCAGTTCTTC. Amino acid sequence: CASSPPIRMAVYNEQFF.

The CDR3 region has the DNA TGTGCCAGCAGCTCGGGAGGCATAAAGAACAATGAGCAGTTCTTC. Its translation is CASSSGGIKNNEQFF. The chain has TRBV7-2 and TRBJ2-1, with TRBD2 matching 7 bases. J gave up 5 bases and V 4 bases, and 8 bases lay outside the gene matches. This CDR3 is 15 amino acids long. In germline, CDR1 is SGHTA, CDR2 FQGNSA. The full variable domain, its missing parts supplied by reference TRBV7-2 and TRBJ2-1, is GAGVSQSPSNKVTEKGKDVELRCDPISGHTALYWYRQSLGQGLEFLIYFQGNSAPDKSGLPSDRFSAERTGGSVSTLTIQRTQQEDSAVYLCASSSGGIKNNEQFFGPGTRLTVL.

The chain carries TRBV11-2 and TRBJ1-2; a weak D match, TRBD1 (5 bases). The CDR3 runs to 14 residues. CDR1 is SGHAT and CDR2 is FQNNGV in the germline V gene. Trimming removed 5 bases from V and 6 bases from J, with 16 bases in between. CDR3: CASSLIGAVNGYTF. DNA for the CDR3: TGTGCCAGCAGCCTGATTGGGGCCGTCAATGGCTACACCTTC.

This chain joins TRBV5-1 and TRBJ2-3; 8 nucleotides align to TRBD1. There are 15 residues in the CDR3. Trimming removed 4 bases from V and 2 bases from J; junction bases left unmatched: 6. Germline CDR1 is SGHRS and CDR2 is YFSETQ. CDR3 DNA sequence: TGCGCCAGCAGCGCTCCGGGACAGGACACAGATACGCAGTATTTT. This sequence encodes CASSAPGQDTDTQYF.

This rearrangement joins TRBV28 to TRBJ2-7, with 7 bases matching TRBD2. J gave up 2 bases and V 3 bases, and 7 bases lay outside the gene matches. This CDR3 is 15 amino acids long. The germline CDR1 and CDR2 sequences are MDHEN and SYDVKM. This chain's CDR3 is CASSFHSGPAYEQYF. CDR3 DNA: TGTGCCAGCAGTTTCCATAGCGGGCCCGCCTACGAGCAGTACTTC.

The chain carries TRBV2 and TRBJ1-5; TRBD1 aligns across 7 bases. Germline lookup yields CDR1 SNHLY and CDR2 FYNNEI. V shed 6 bases, J shed 7 bases, and the junction held 9 bases outside the gene matches. There are 14 residues in the CDR3. As DNA, the CDR3 is TGTGCCAGCAGATACAGGGGAACTGAACAGCCCCAGCATTTT. Protein: CASRYRGTEQPQHF.

J is TRBJ1-2 and V is TRBV7-2, with 8 bases matching TRBD1. Unmatched junction bases numbered 20, after V lost 4 bases and J lost 7 bases. Germline-derived CDR1 and CDR2 are SGHTA and FQGNSA. The CDR3 is 18 amino acids. CDR3 in DNA: TGTGCCAGCAGCTCGGAATTGGGTTGGGCAGGGGGCGCCGGTGGCTACACCTTC. The encoded protein is CASSSELGWAGGAGGYTF. Based on the CDR3 plus reference TRBV7-2 and TRBJ1-2, the full variable domain is GAGVSQSPSNKVTEKGKDVELRCDPISGHTALYWYRQSLGQGLEFLIYFQGNSAPDKSGLPSDRFSAERTGGSVSTLTIQRTQQEDSAVYLCASSSELGWAGGAGGYTFGSGTRLTVV.

This clone is a singleton in its sample. A read error may produce the germline difference seen at one junction end. The same CDR3 arises from other DNA sequences in this sample as well. The chain links TRBV7-9 to TRBJ1-6; D might be TRBD1 (6 bases). Germline CDR1 reads SEHNR; CDR2 reads FQNEAQ (reference sequence). The CDR3 extends over 14 amino acids. The DNA for the CDR3 is TGTGCCAGCAGCTTACAGGGGAGAGATTCTCCCCTCCACTTT. Amino acids: CASSLQGRDSPLHF. The full variable domain, completed using reference TRBV7-9 and TRBJ1-6, is DTGVSQNPRHKITKRGQNVTFRCDPISEHNRLYWYRQTLGQGPEFLTYFQNEAQLEKSRLLSDRFSAERPKGSFSTLEIQRTEQGDSAMYLCASSLQGRDSPLHFGNGTRLTVT.

V usage is TRBV27 and J usage is TRBJ2-7, with D tentatively TRBD2 (5 bases). V was clipped by 4 bases and J by 3 bases, with 16 bases between them. Germline CDR1 reads MNHEY; CDR2 reads SMNVEV (reference sequence). The length of the CDR3 is 15 residues. The CDR3 here is CASSSSREGYYEQYF. CDR3 coding DNA: TGTGCCAGCAGTTCCTCGCGAGAGGGATACTACGAGCAGTACTTC.

The rearrangement links TRBV5-1 to TRBJ2-3, with a weak D call TRBD2 (6 bases). Trimming removed 0 bases from V and 4 bases from J, with 24 bases in between. Germline V gives CDR1 SGHRS, CDR2 YFSETQ. This CDR3 contains 19 residues. The CDR3 here is CASSLVGRTTRSQADTQYF. The DNA for the CDR3 is TGCGCCAGCAGCTTGGTCGGGCGGACGACTAGGTCCCAAGCAGATACGCAGTATTTT.

This chain connects TRBV2 to TRBJ2-3, with 11 positions matching TRBD1. V dropped 11 bases and J dropped 5; count of bases not matched to a gene: 9. The CDR3 extends over 14 amino acids. The V gene's germline CDR1 is SNHLY and CDR2 FYNNEI. For the CDR3, the DNA is TGTGCCTCCGCATCCGGGACAGGGGGAGATACGCAGTATTTT. Translating gives CASASGTGGDTQYF. Based on the CDR3 plus reference TRBV2 and TRBJ2-3, the full variable domain is EPEVTQTPSHQVTQMGQEVILRCVPISNHLYFYWYRQILGQKVEFLVSFYNNEISEKSEIFDDQFSVERPDGSNFTLKIRSTKLEDSAMYFCASASGTGGDTQYFGPGTRLTVL.

The genes are TRBV5-4 and TRBJ2-5, with 9 positions matching TRBD2. The CDR3 totals 14 residues. V lost 5 bases, J lost 0 bases, and 2 bases stayed unmatched. The germline CDR1 and CDR2 sequences are SGHNT and YYREEE (reference sequence). In DNA form, the CDR3 reads TGTGCCAGCAGTGAGCGGGGGGACCAAGAGACCCAGTACTTC. Translation gives CASSERGDQETQYF.

The chain uses TRBV15 and TRBJ2-3, with TRBD2 as a possible D gene (5 bases). Per germline, CDR1 LNHNV and CDR2 YYDKDF (reference sequence). There are 15 residues in the CDR3. Trimming removed 1 base from V and 0 bases from J, with 8 bases in between. CDR3 in DNA: TGTGCCACCAGCAGAGTCCCGGGAAGCACAGATACGCAGTATTTT. Translating gives CATSRVPGSTDTQYF.

The J gene is TRBJ2-5, the V gene TRBV4-1, with 7 nucleotides matching TRBD2. Trimming removed 4 bases from V and 4 bases from J; junction bases left unmatched: 3. The CDR3 has 13 residues. Germline-derived CDR1 and CDR2 are MGHRA and YSYEKL. The CDR3 here is CASSPSGAETQYF. The DNA for the CDR3 is TGCGCCAGCAGCCCGAGCGGGGCAGAGACCCAGTACTTC.

The V and J genes are TRBV30 and TRBJ1-5; D is undetermined. CDR1 GTSNPN and CDR2 SVGIG come from the germline V gene (reference sequence). V was shortened by 0 bases and J by 4 bases, with 10 bases between the two germline ends. This CDR3 has 14 residues. CDR3 in amino acids: CAWSVSLINQPQHF. CDR3 coding DNA: TGTGCCTGGAGTGTGTCCCTTATTAATCAGCCCCAGCATTTT.

The chain joins TRBV4-1 to TRBJ2-7; the match to TRBD2 covers 8 bases. The CDR3 length is 15 residues. Germline CDR1 MGHRA, CDR2 YSYEKL. Trimming at V came to 3 bases and at J to 4 bases, leaving 8 bases not matched to a gene. The CDR3 loop is CASSHLRGAPYEQYF. In DNA, the CDR3 is TGCGCCAGCAGCCATCTGCGGGGGGCCCCGTACGAGCAGTACTTC.

This clone was observed once. A read error may produce the germline difference seen at one junction end. This rearrangement joins TRBV6-6 to TRBJ1-6; 9 bases fit TRBD1. This CDR3 region has 14 residues. CDR1 and CDR2 from the germline V gene are MNHNY and SVGAGI (reference sequence). CDR3 DNA: TGTGCCAGCAGTTACACAGGGGGCATGACACCCCCCCACTTT. Translated: CASSYTGGMTPPHF.

CDR3 in amino acids: CASRRPGQGWETQYF. The CDR3 DNA is TGTGCCAGCAGGAGACCGGGACAGGGGTGGGAGACCCAGTACTTC. The chain is built from TRBV28 and TRBJ2-5; 10 nucleotides line up with TRBD1. Germline values: CDR1 MDHEN, CDR2 SYDVKM. This CDR3 contains 15 residues. The ends lost 6 bases at V and 5 bases at J; junction bases unmatched: 9. Together with reference TRBV28 and TRBJ2-5, the CDR3 gives the full variable domain: DVKVTQSSRYLVKRTGEKVFLECVQDMDHENMFWYRQDPGLGLRLIYFSYDVKMKEKGDIPEGYSVSREKKERFSLILESASTNQTSMYLCASRRPGQGWETQYFGPGTRLLVL.

The chain has TRBV7-9 and TRBJ1-5; 11 positions match TRBD1. The CDR3 runs to 17 residues. V gave up 4 bases and J gave up 1 base; unmatched junction bases: 6. Germline loops: CDR1 SEHNR, CDR2 FQNEAQ (reference sequence). DNA of the CDR3: TGTGCCAGCAGCTCGGACAGGGGGCAATCCAGCAATCAGCCCCAGCATTTT. Translating it yields CASSSDRGQSSNQPQHF.